This TCR beta chain was found in a study of identical twins. Unique molecular identifiers were present on the cDNA, and a universal primer site came from template switching. TCRdb ran MiXCR on the 5' RACE reads and lists one entry per CDR3 protein. The sample has about 700,000 distinct CDR3 sequences, roughly 6.2% seen once; the top ten hold 1.5% to 2%. Study-level findings and limits: In drawing conclusions, the study used cross-sectional statistical analysis and did not follow the same donors. Excess sharing between twins was weaker in beta out-of-frame sequences.

Unmatched junction bases numbered 7, after V lost 2 bases and J lost 2 bases. This CDR3 comprises 16 residues. Germline loops: CDR1 SGHRS, CDR2 YFSETQ. This clonotype was counted at least ten times. Its antigen is undetermined. This TCR was recovered from a man between 18 and 29 years old in good health. The specimen sequenced was naive T cells sorted from blood. V usage is TRBV5-1 and J usage is TRBJ1-1, with TRBD1 matching over 9 bases. The CDR3 sequence is CASSFTGGLRNTEAFF. The DNA for the CDR3 is TGCGCCAGCAGCTTCACAGGGGGCCTGAGAAACACTGAAGCTTTCTTT.